This entry lists 9 T cell receptor beta chains sequenced from one sample in a study of tissue T cells after allogeneic stem cell transplantation (dated 2022 in TCRdb). Sample time point, as interpreted from the label and publication: human tissue collected at research (rapid) autopsy. Libraries were built with the immunoSEQ multiplex PCR assay. The table comes from immuneACCESS by way of TCRdb, which keeps in-frame sequences with V and J called. Part of the clones is missing from these tables; in studies checked, under half for an unresolved V gene and the rest for unknown reasons. This sample lists about 10,000 clones; roughly 60% were detected once. Of the sample, 9.6% falls within the top ten clones. Specimen: tissue from the jejunum, collected at autopsy. The receptors derive from a woman aged 18 to 55 with breast cancer.

The chain has TRBV7-9 and TRBJ1-2; 7 nucleotides match TRBD1. There are 15 residues in the CDR3. From germline, CDR1 is SEHNR and CDR2 FQNEAQ (reference sequence). J lost 2 bases, V lost 5 bases, and 8 bases had no gene match. The CDR3: CASSRQGGGNYGYTF. The CDR3 DNA is TGTGCCAGCAGCCGACAGGGAGGAGGCAACTATGGCTACACCTTC.

The chain uses TRBV5-1 and TRBJ1-1; no definite D call. Trimming took 2 bases from V and 6 from J, leaving 5 bases between them. This CDR3 contains 11 residues. Germline V lookup: CDR1 SGHRS, CDR2 YFSETQ. CDR3 in DNA: TGCGCCAGCAGCTTCGGACCTGAAGCTTTCTTT. Translating gives CASSFGPEAFF.

This rearrangement joins TRBV19 to TRBJ1-1, with no clear D. This CDR3 is built from 17 residues. Trimming took 7 bases from V and 0 from J, leaving 21 bases between them. Germline V gene sequence: CDR1 LNHDA, CDR2 SQIVND (reference sequence). CDR3 loop: CASKTFGPNLMNTEAFF. The CDR3 region has the DNA TGTGCCAGTAAGACTTTTGGACCAAACCTTATGAACACTGAAGCTTTCTTT. Together with reference TRBV19 and TRBJ1-1, the CDR3 gives the full variable domain: DGGITQSPKYLFRKEGQNVTLSCEQNLNHDAMYWYRQDPGQGLRLIYYSQIVNDFQKGDIAEGYSVSREKKESFPLTVTSAQKNPTAFYLCASKTFGPNLMNTEAFFGQGTRLTVV.

About this clone itself: Relative to the germline gene, one junction end is altered; a read error may explain this. The chain combines TRBV7-2 with TRBJ1-2; 10 positions match TRBD1. Germline-derived CDR1 and CDR2 are SGHTA and FQGNSA. The length of the CDR3 is 18 residues. The CDR3 region is CASNLSNGETGGAYGYTF. CDR3 bases: TGTGCCAGCAACTTATCAAATGGCGAGACAGGGGGCGCCTATGGCTACACCTTC. Looking up the rest from reference TRBV7-2 and TRBJ1-2 gives the full variable domain: GAGVSQSPSNKVTEKGKDVELRCDPISGHTALYWYRQSLGQGLEFLIYFQGNSAPDKSGLPSDRFSAERTGGSVSTLTIQRTQQEDSAVYLCASNLSNGETGGAYGYTFGSGTRLTVV.

In its sample, this clone was seen a few times. The chain couples TRBV11-2 to TRBJ2-7; no clear D gene. The CDR3 sequence is 15 residues long. Trimming left V 1 base short and J 1 base short, with 11 bases between. Germline assignment: CDR1 SGHAT and CDR2 FQNNGV. CDR3 loop: CASSLVSAVSYEQYF. The CDR3 nucleotides are TGTGCCAGCAGCTTAGTTTCGGCGGTTTCCTACGAGCAGTACTTC.

This sequence joins TRBV30 and TRBJ2-5; TRBD1 matches at 10 bases. This CDR3 spans 14 amino acids. V was clipped by 2 bases and J by 3 bases; unmatched bases: 3. CDR1 is GTSNPN and CDR2 is SVGIG in the germline V gene (reference sequence). This chain's CDR3 is CAWSWGTGEETQYF. As DNA, the CDR3 is TGTGCCTGGAGTTGGGGGACAGGGGAAGAGACCCAGTACTTC.

The chain links TRBV11-2 to TRBJ2-1; D is perhaps TRBD2 (7 bases). Germline CDR1 SGHAT, CDR2 FQNNGV. Trimming pared 1 base from V and 5 bases from J, leaving 12 bases between. The CDR3 consists of 15 residues. The CDR3 bases are TGTGCCAGCAGCTTAGTAGGGGGAGGGGACAATGAGCAGTTCTTC. Translating it yields CASSLVGGGDNEQFF.

This chain joins TRBV9 and TRBJ1-5; possible D gene TRBD1, 6 bases. With 4 bases removed from V and 7 bases from J, the gap between germline ends came to 15 bases. This CDR3 is built from 14 residues. CDR1 is SGDLS and CDR2 is YYNGEE in the germline V gene. CDR3 amino acids: CASSIHREGQPQHF. Written as DNA, the CDR3 is TGTGCCAGCAGCATCCACAGGGAAGGGCAGCCCCAGCATTTT. Supplemented by reference TRBV9 and TRBJ1-5, the full variable domain reads DSGVTQTPKHLITATGQRVTLRCSPRSGDLSVYWYQQSLDQGLQFLIQYYNGEERAKGNILERFSAQQFPDLHSELNLSSLELGDSALYFCASSIHREGQPQHFGDGTRLSIL.

The chain uses TRBV5-1 and TRBJ2-3; D remains ambiguous. Trimming removed 6 bases from V and 2 bases from J, with 4 bases in between. The CDR3 has 11 residues. Germline lookup yields CDR1 SGHRS and CDR2 YFSETQ. The CDR3: CASTDTDTQYF. CDR3 DNA sequence: TGCGCCAGCACAGACACAGATACGCAGTATTTT.